Below, one T cell receptor beta chain is given with its context. Its cognate antigen is unknown. These data belong to a study of blood T cells in healthy people across ages. The study, taken as a whole, reports: Naive and antigen-experienced cells were not separated, limiting conclusive comparison.

V was clipped by 3 bases and J by 4 bases, with 19 bases between them. The CDR3 totals 16 residues. CDR1 is KGHSH, CDR2 LQKENI, per germline. The second PCR ran roughly 7 to 11 cycles with a sample-barcoded 5' primer and J-beta primers. Each cDNA molecule was tagged by a template-switch adaptor that had 12 random nucleotides. Per sample, CDR3-containing paired-end reads numbered at least 2.5 million. TCRdb processed the 5' RACE reads anew with MiXCR; each CDR3 protein has one entry. The sample holds 1.5 million or so distinct CDR3 sequences, 40% to 50% seen once. The sequence came from a woman under 30 in good health. What was sequenced was blood. The rearrangement links TRBV18 to TRBJ2-7; no clear D gene. The DNA for the CDR3 is TGTGCCAGCTCACCTTCGGATTCGGACGGAGCATACGAGCAGTACTTC. Protein sequence: CASSPSDSDGAYEQYF.